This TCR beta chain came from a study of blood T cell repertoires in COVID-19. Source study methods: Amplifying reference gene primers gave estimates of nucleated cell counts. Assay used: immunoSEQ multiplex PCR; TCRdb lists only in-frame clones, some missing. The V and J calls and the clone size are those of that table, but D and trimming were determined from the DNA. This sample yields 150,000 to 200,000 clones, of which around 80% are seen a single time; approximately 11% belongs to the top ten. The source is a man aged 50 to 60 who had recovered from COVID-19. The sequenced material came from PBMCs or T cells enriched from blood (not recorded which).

CDR3 DNA: TGTGCCAGCAGTCTCTTGGACAGGGACACTGAAGCTTTCTTT. Translation: CASSLLDRDTEAFF. The chain links TRBV27 to TRBJ1-1; 8 bases agree with TRBD1. The ends lost 5 bases at V and 3 bases at J; junction bases unmatched: 5. The germline V gene has CDR1 MNHEY and CDR2 SMNVEV (reference sequence). The CDR3 length is 14 residues.